This is a list of T cell receptor beta chains from one sample in a study of blood T cell repertoires in COVID-19. Clones were sequenced by immunoSEQ multiplex PCR, and TCRdb holds only the in-frame ones, with some missing. The sample consists of a few hundred thousand clones, over 75% of them appearing once. The sample was PBMCs or T cells enriched from blood (not recorded which). These receptors all come from a woman aged 25 to 45 who had recovered from COVID-19. CDR3s include the opening cysteine and the closing phenylalanine or tryptophan. The order of the fields is CDR3 length, J gene, clone size, V gene, D gene, CDR3 DNA, CDR3 protein. D genes are given only for firm matches. The listing skips clone size in some rows; elsewhere it reads once, few, many or a size class.

cdr3_length: 16
j_call: TRBJ1-5
clone_size: .
v_call: TRBV27
d_call: .
cdr3_nt: TGTGCCAGCAGTTCGGGCAGGGGTTCTAGCAATCAGCCCCAGCATTTT
cdr3_aa: CASSSGRGSSNQPQHF

cdr3_length: 13
j_call: TRBJ1-1
clone_size: once
v_call: TRBV18
d_call: .
cdr3_nt: TGTGCCAGCTCACTCCCGGAGCCAGGGAAGGCTTTCTTT
cdr3_aa: CASSLPEPGKAFF

cdr3_length: 13
j_call: TRBJ2-5
clone_size: .
v_call: TRBV4-2
d_call: TRBD1
cdr3_nt: TGTGCCAGCAGCCGACAGGGCCAAGAGACCCAGTACTTC
cdr3_aa: CASSRQGQETQYF

cdr3_length: 16
j_call: TRBJ2-1
clone_size: .
v_call: TRBV11-2
d_call: TRBD2
cdr3_nt: TGTGCCAGCAGCTTAGTAGGCCTAGCGGGGTCGACTGAGCAGTTCTTC
cdr3_aa: CASSLVGLAGSTEQFF

cdr3_length: 18
j_call: TRBJ2-5
clone_size: .
v_call: TRBV30
d_call: TRBD2
cdr3_nt: TGTGCCTGGAGTGTAGGCACTAGCGTAAGGGGTTCGGGTGAGACCCAGTACTTC
cdr3_aa: CAWSVGTSVRGSGETQYF

cdr3_length: 15
j_call: TRBJ2-3
clone_size: .
v_call: TRBV19
d_call: .
cdr3_nt: TGTGCCAGTAGTCCCAGGGGAGCTAGCACAGATACGCAGTATTTT
cdr3_aa: CASSPRGASTDTQYF

cdr3_length: 13
j_call: TRBJ2-3
clone_size: few
v_call: TRBV5-1
d_call: .
cdr3_nt: TGCGCCAGCAGCACGGACAGAACAGATACGCAGTATTTT
cdr3_aa: CASSTDRTDTQYF

cdr3_length: 15
j_call: TRBJ2-5
clone_size: .
v_call: TRBV13
d_call: TRBD2
cdr3_nt: TGTGCCAGCAGGTCGGGACTAGCGTTAGAAGAGACCCAGTACTTC
cdr3_aa: CASRSGLALEETQYF

cdr3_length: 14
j_call: TRBJ1-2
clone_size: .
v_call: TRBV5-6
d_call: .
cdr3_nt: TGTGCCAGCAGCTTGGTTCCTTCTAACTATGGCTACACCTTC
cdr3_aa: CASSLVPSNYGYTF

cdr3_length: 14
j_call: TRBJ2-7
clone_size: once
v_call: TRBV5-6
d_call: TRBD1
cdr3_nt: TGTGCCAGCAGGTTACAGGGGGCGCGTTACGAGCAGTACTTC
cdr3_aa: CASRLQGARYEQYF

cdr3_length: 13
j_call: TRBJ1-2
clone_size: .
v_call: TRBV6-5
d_call: .
cdr3_nt: TGTGCCAGCAGTCCCACGCAGGTCTATGGCTACACCTTC
cdr3_aa: CASSPTQVYGYTF

cdr3_length: 17
j_call: TRBJ2-2
clone_size: .
v_call: TRBV9
d_call: TRBD2
cdr3_nt: TGTGCCAGCAGCGTTGCTAGCGGGGTCGCGAACACCGGGGAGCTGTTTTTT
cdr3_aa: CASSVASGVANTGELFF

cdr3_length: 16
j_call: TRBJ2-7
clone_size: .
v_call: TRBV18
d_call: TRBD2
cdr3_nt: TGTGCCAGCTCACCTGAGGGACTAGCGGGAGTCTACGAGCAGTACTTC
cdr3_aa: CASSPEGLAGVYEQYF

cdr3_length: 15
j_call: TRBJ2-4
clone_size: .
v_call: TRBV18
d_call: .
cdr3_nt: TGTGCCAGCTCACCAGAGAGCGGGTCCAAAAACATTCAGTACTTC
cdr3_aa: CASSPESGSKNIQYF

cdr3_length: 11
j_call: TRBJ1-1
clone_size: .
v_call: TRBV28
d_call: .
cdr3_nt: TGTGCCAGCAGCCGGGACACTGAAGCTTTCTTT
cdr3_aa: CASSRDTEAFF

cdr3_length: 18
j_call: TRBJ2-3
clone_size: once
v_call: TRBV19
d_call: TRBD2
cdr3_nt: TGTGCCAGTAGTCCCCGCGGGACTAGCGGGAGGGTTACAGATACGCAGTATTTT
cdr3_aa: CASSPRGTSGRVTDTQYF

cdr3_length: 15
j_call: TRBJ1-2
clone_size: .
v_call: TRBV5-1
d_call: .
cdr3_nt: TGCGCCAGCAGCTTCAGCCCGGCGGCAGTCTATGGCTACACCTTC
cdr3_aa: CASSFSPAAVYGYTF

cdr3_length: 14
j_call: TRBJ1-6
clone_size: .
v_call: TRBV7-2
d_call: .
cdr3_nt: TGTGCCAGCAGCCTTAGCTCCTATAATTCACCCCTCCACTTT
cdr3_aa: CASSLSSYNSPLHF

cdr3_length: 15
j_call: TRBJ2-5
clone_size: .
v_call: TRBV7-3
d_call: TRBD2
cdr3_nt: TGTGCCAGCAGCGACGGACTAGCGGGAGGAGAGACCCAGTACTTC
cdr3_aa: CASSDGLAGGETQYF

cdr3_length: 14
j_call: TRBJ1-2
clone_size: .
v_call: TRBV19
d_call: .
cdr3_nt: TGTGCCAGTAGTACCCCCCCGGTTAACTATGGCTACACCTTC
cdr3_aa: CASSTPPVNYGYTF

cdr3_length: 16
j_call: TRBJ1-1
clone_size: once
v_call: TRBV19
d_call: TRBD1
cdr3_nt: TGTGCCAGTAGTATAAAGCCAGGGGGAAGTGGCGCTGAAGCTTTCTTT
cdr3_aa: CASSIKPGGSGAEAFF

cdr3_length: 11
j_call: TRBJ2-7
clone_size: .
v_call: TRBV29-1
d_call: .
cdr3_nt: TGCAGCGTTGGGACATCCTACGAGCAGTACTTC
cdr3_aa: CSVGTSYEQYF

cdr3_length: 14
j_call: TRBJ2-1
clone_size: few
v_call: TRBV5-1
d_call: .
cdr3_nt: TGCGCCAGCAGCCCGGGGTCCGCGGGGAATGAGCAGTTCTTC
cdr3_aa: CASSPGSAGNEQFF

cdr3_length: 16
j_call: TRBJ1-1
clone_size: .
v_call: TRBV28
d_call: .
cdr3_nt: TGTGCCAGCAGTTTAGGGTCGGGGAGGGGAAACACTGAAGCTTTCTTT
cdr3_aa: CASSLGSGRGNTEAFF

cdr3_length: 13
j_call: TRBJ2-2
clone_size: .
v_call: TRBV6-4
d_call: .
cdr3_nt: TGTGCCAGCAGTGACTCAGCCGGCGGGGAGCTGTTTTTT
cdr3_aa: CASSDSAGGELFF

cdr3_length: 15
j_call: TRBJ1-5
clone_size: .
v_call: TRBV5-5
d_call: TRBD1
cdr3_nt: TGTGCCAGCAGCCTGACAGGGACCGGGGTTCAGCCCCAGCATTTT
cdr3_aa: CASSLTGTGVQPQHF

cdr3_length: 17
j_call: TRBJ2-3
clone_size: .
v_call: TRBV4-2
d_call: TRBD2
cdr3_nt: TGTGCCAGCAGCCAACCCGAACTAGCGGGGGGGACAGATACGCAGTATTTT
cdr3_aa: CASSQPELAGGTDTQYF

cdr3_length: 13
j_call: TRBJ2-5
clone_size: .
v_call: TRBV7-3
d_call: .
cdr3_nt: TGTGCCAGCAGCTTAAACAGGCAAGAGACCCAGTACTTC
cdr3_aa: CASSLNRQETQYF

cdr3_length: 13
j_call: TRBJ1-2
clone_size: .
v_call: TRBV28
d_call: .
cdr3_nt: TGTGCCAGCACAACAGGTTCCCGAGAAGGCTACACCTTC
cdr3_aa: CASTTGSREGYTF

cdr3_length: 17
j_call: TRBJ1-4
clone_size: .
v_call: TRBV7-9
d_call: .
cdr3_nt: TGTGCCAGCAGCTTAGGAAGGGGCAGGGTTTCTAATGAAAAACTGTTTTTT
cdr3_aa: CASSLGRGRVSNEKLFF

cdr3_length: 14
j_call: TRBJ2-7
clone_size: .
v_call: TRBV5-4
d_call: TRBD1
cdr3_nt: TGTGCCAGCAGCGAAGGACAGGCCCTAGCCGAGCAGTACTTC
cdr3_aa: CASSEGQALAEQYF

cdr3_length: 17
j_call: TRBJ2-7
clone_size: .
v_call: TRBV3-1/TRBV3-2
d_call: TRBD2
cdr3_nt: TGTGCCAGCAGCCAAGAAAGGGAGGGACTCCGGAGGTACGAGCAGTACTTC
cdr3_aa: CASSQEREGLRRYEQYF

cdr3_length: 14
j_call: TRBJ1-2
clone_size: .
v_call: TRBV28
d_call: TRBD1
cdr3_nt: TGTGCCAGCACCCCGGGACAGGCCCTCTATGGCTACACCTTC
cdr3_aa: CASTPGQALYGYTF

cdr3_length: 14
j_call: TRBJ1-6
clone_size: .
v_call: TRBV3-1/TRBV3-2
d_call: TRBD1
cdr3_nt: TGTGCCAGTCAGGACAGGTCGCGAAATTCACCCCTCCACTTT
cdr3_aa: CASQDRSRNSPLHF

cdr3_length: 15
j_call: TRBJ1-1
clone_size: .
v_call: TRBV7-9
d_call: TRBD1
cdr3_nt: TGTGCCAGCAGCTTGGGACAGGGGATGAACACTGAAGCTTTCTTT
cdr3_aa: CASSLGQGMNTEAFF

cdr3_length: 15
j_call: TRBJ1-2
clone_size: .
v_call: TRBV5-1
d_call: TRBD1
cdr3_nt: TGCGCCAGCAGCTTGCAGACAGGGTTAAACTATGGCTACACCTTC
cdr3_aa: CASSLQTGLNYGYTF

cdr3_length: 13
j_call: TRBJ1-5
clone_size: .
v_call: TRBV28
d_call: .
cdr3_nt: TGTGCCAGCAGCGGACAGTACAATCAGCCCCAGCATTTT
cdr3_aa: CASSGQYNQPQHF

cdr3_length: 15
j_call: TRBJ1-2
clone_size: .
v_call: TRBV10-3
d_call: .
cdr3_nt: TGTGCCATCAGTGAGTCCGCAGGGAGGAACTATGGCTACACCTTC
cdr3_aa: CAISESAGRNYGYTF

cdr3_length: 15
j_call: TRBJ2-3
clone_size: .
v_call: TRBV7-2
d_call: TRBD1
cdr3_nt: TGTGCCAGCAGCCACGCCGGGACAGTAACAGATACGCAGTATTTT
cdr3_aa: CASSHAGTVTDTQYF

cdr3_length: 15
j_call: TRBJ1-1
clone_size: once
v_call: TRBV5-6
d_call: TRBD1
cdr3_nt: TGTGCCAGCAGCAAATACAGGGGTTCAGGAACTGAAGCTTTCTTT
cdr3_aa: CASSKYRGSGTEAFF

cdr3_length: 15
j_call: TRBJ2-3
clone_size: .
v_call: TRBV4-2
d_call: TRBD2
cdr3_nt: TGTGCCAGCAGCCAACCCGGACTAGCGCCAGATACGCAGTATTTT
cdr3_aa: CASSQPGLAPDTQYF

cdr3_length: 16
j_call: TRBJ1-4
clone_size: few
v_call: TRBV5-1
d_call: .
cdr3_nt: TGCGCCAGCAGCTTGGCCGGGAGGACGGCTAATGAAAAACTGTTTTTT
cdr3_aa: CASSLAGRTANEKLFF

cdr3_length: 17
j_call: TRBJ2-2
clone_size: .
v_call: TRBV4-1
d_call: .
cdr3_nt: TGCGCCAGCAGCCAAGTGGAGTCACTAGGGGGCACCGGGGAGCTGTTTTTT
cdr3_aa: CASSQVESLGGTGELFF

cdr3_length: 16
j_call: TRBJ1-2
clone_size: .
v_call: TRBV5-5
d_call: .
cdr3_nt: TGTGCCAGCAGCTTGGAATGGGGTTCAGGGGCCTATGGCTACACCTTC
cdr3_aa: CASSLEWGSGAYGYTF

cdr3_length: 14
j_call: TRBJ1-1
clone_size: .
v_call: TRBV3-1/TRBV3-2
d_call: TRBD1
cdr3_nt: TGTGCCAGCAGCCAACGGACAGGGAACACTGAAGCTTTCTTT
cdr3_aa: CASSQRTGNTEAFF

cdr3_length: 16
j_call: TRBJ2-7
clone_size: .
v_call: TRBV6-5
d_call: TRBD2
cdr3_nt: TGTGCCAGCAGTTCACCGGGACTAGCGGATGCCTACGAGCAGTACTTC
cdr3_aa: CASSSPGLADAYEQYF

cdr3_length: 16
j_call: TRBJ2-3
clone_size: few
v_call: TRBV7-2
d_call: TRBD2
cdr3_nt: TGTGCCAGCAGCTTAGCCGGGACTAGTAGTCCAGATACGCAGTATTTT
cdr3_aa: CASSLAGTSSPDTQYF

cdr3_length: 17
j_call: TRBJ2-1
clone_size: .
v_call: TRBV28
d_call: .
cdr3_nt: TGTGCCAGCGGGTTAGGGGGTAATCCGAGCTCCTACAATGAGCAGTTCTTC
cdr3_aa: CASGLGGNPSSYNEQFF

cdr3_length: 13
j_call: TRBJ1-2
clone_size: few
v_call: TRBV30
d_call: .
cdr3_nt: TGTGCCTGGAGTGCTTGGGGGCTAAGTGGCTACACCTTC
cdr3_aa: CAWSAWGLSGYTF

cdr3_length: 14
j_call: TRBJ2-7
clone_size: .
v_call: TRBV4-1
d_call: .
cdr3_nt: TGCGCCAGCAGCCGGGCAGAGACCTCCTACGAGCAGTACTTC
cdr3_aa: CASSRAETSYEQYF

cdr3_length: 15
j_call: TRBJ1-5
clone_size: .
v_call: TRBV7-2
d_call: .
cdr3_nt: TGTGCCAGCAGCTTAGGAGGTATGAGCAATCAGCCCCAGCATTTT
cdr3_aa: CASSLGGMSNQPQHF

cdr3_length: 14
j_call: TRBJ1-1
clone_size: .
v_call: TRBV5-1
d_call: .
cdr3_nt: TGCGCCAGCAGCTTGGAACAGGGAAGGACTGAAGCTTTCTTT
cdr3_aa: CASSLEQGRTEAFF

cdr3_length: 14
j_call: TRBJ1-2
clone_size: .
v_call: TRBV30
d_call: .
cdr3_nt: TGTGCCTGGAGTGTACCAAGGATCGGGAGTGGCTACACCTTC
cdr3_aa: CAWSVPRIGSGYTF